This T cell receptor beta chain appears in the sequencing data of a study of cytomegalovirus exposure and HLA in healthy donors. J lost 2 bases, V lost 4 bases, and 5 bases had no gene match. The CDR3 consists of 15 residues. Per the germline V gene, CDR1 is SGHNT and CDR2 is YYREEE (reference sequence). PCR employed 60 Vbeta and 13 Jbeta primers. Profiling relied on immunoSEQ multiplex PCR, and the TCRdb table lists in-frame clones only, not all of them. The sample carries about 170,000 clones, over 70% recorded once. This TCR was recovered from a female donor in good health and CMV-seronegative. J is TRBJ2-5 and V is TRBV5-4; 10 nucleotides agree with TRBD2. The sequenced material came from PBMCs. CDR3 loop: CASSGGLADQETQYF. The CDR3 region has the DNA TGTGCCAGCAGCGGCGGACTAGCGGATCAAGAGACCCAGTACTTC. Full variable domain (rest looked up from reference TRBV5-4 and TRBJ2-5): ETGVTQSPTHLIKTRGQQVTLRCSSQSGHNTVSWYQQALGQGPQFIFQYYREEENGRGNFPPRFSGLQFPNYSSELNVNALELDDSALYLCASSGGLADQETQYFGPGTRLLVL.